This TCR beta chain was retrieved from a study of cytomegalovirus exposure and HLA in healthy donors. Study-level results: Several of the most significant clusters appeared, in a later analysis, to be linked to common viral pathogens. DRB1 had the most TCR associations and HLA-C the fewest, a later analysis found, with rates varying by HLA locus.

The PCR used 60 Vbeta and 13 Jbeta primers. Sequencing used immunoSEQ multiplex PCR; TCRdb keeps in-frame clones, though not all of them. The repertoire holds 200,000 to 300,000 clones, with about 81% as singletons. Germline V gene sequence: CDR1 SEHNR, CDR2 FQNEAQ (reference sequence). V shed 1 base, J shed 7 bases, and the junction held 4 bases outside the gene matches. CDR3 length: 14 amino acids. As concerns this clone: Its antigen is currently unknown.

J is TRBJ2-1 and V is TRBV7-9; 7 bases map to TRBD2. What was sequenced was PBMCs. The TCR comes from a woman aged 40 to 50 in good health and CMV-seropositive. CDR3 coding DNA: TGTGCCAGCAGCTTAGGTGGTAGCGGGAATGAGCAGTTCTTC. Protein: CASSLGGSGNEQFF.